These 30 T cell receptor beta chains came from one sample sequenced in a study of T cells in Graves' hyperthyroidism and ophthalmopathy. RNA transcripts were the template for amplifying TCR beta CDR3 regions. A set of HTBI primers served as the primers for a first-round RT-PCR of the TCR CDR3. TCRdb passed the multiplex PCR reads through MiXCR, listing each CDR3 protein once. The data hold roughly 800,000 distinct CDR3 sequences, with 35% to 45% observed a single time. Sequenced: blood. The receptors were sampled from a man in his late teens or twenties with Graves' hyperthyroidism.

J is TRBJ1-1 and V is TRBV6-5; a possible D gene is TRBD1 (6 bases). The CDR3 has 17 amino acids. Germline V gene data show CDR1 as MNHEY and CDR2 as SVGAGI. With 6 bases removed from V and 9 bases from J, the gap between germline ends came to 29 bases. The CDR3 reads CASRLTTGGSDGGKAFF. As DNA, the CDR3 is TGTGCCAGCAGGCTGACGACAGGCGGATCGGACGGGGGAAAAGCTTTCTTT.

This clonotype was counted once. The junction and the germline gene differ at one end; a read error may be behind it. This chain connects TRBV7-2 to TRBJ2-7; possibly TRBD2 for D (5 bases). The CDR3 sequence is 14 residues long. Germline loops: CDR1 SGHTA, CDR2 FQGNSA. The CDR3 loop reads CASGQGVGAYEQYF. The DNA for the CDR3 is TGCGCCAGCGGCCAAGGTGTTGGAGCCTACGAGCAGTACTTC.

The chain couples TRBV2 to TRBJ1-4; D remains ambiguous. Trimming removed 6 bases at V and 6 bases at J, with 5 bases between. The CDR3 is made up of 11 amino acids. Looked up from germline, CDR1 is SNHLY and CDR2 is FYNNEI. The CDR3 reads CASRVYEKLFF. CDR3 in DNA: TGTGCCAGCAGGGTATATGAAAAACTGTTTTTT.

The V and J genes are TRBV5-1 and TRBJ1-5, with 10 bases that match TRBD1. This CDR3 is built from 14 residues. Germline V gene data show CDR1 as SGHRS and CDR2 as YFSETQ. Losses at the gene ends were 5 bases for V and 12 bases for J; bases not matched to a gene: 11. CDR3 sequence reads: CASRSGTGALDQHF. The CDR3, as DNA: TGCGCCAGCAGATCCGGGACAGGGGCCCTTGACCAGCATTTT.

This clonotype was counted once. The chain couples TRBV7-2 to TRBJ1-3; unclear D gene. The CDR3 extends over 15 amino acids. The germline V and J ends were trimmed by 0 bases and 8 bases, with 14 bases remaining between them. Germline lookup yields CDR1 SGHTA and CDR2 FQGNSA. The CDR3 DNA reads TGTGCCAGCAGCTTAGCGACGGGCTATGGCTACACCATATATTTT. Protein product: CASSLATGYGYTIYF.

J is TRBJ1-4 and V is TRBV20-1; D is perhaps TRBD1 (6 bases). V was shortened by 4 bases and J by 5 bases, with 14 bases between the two germline ends. The germline gives CDR1 DFQATT, CDR2 SNEGSKA (reference sequence). The CDR3 has 14 amino acids. The CDR3 spells CSATVDSGNEKLFF. CDR3 coding DNA: TGCAGTGCTACCGTGGACAGCGGGAATGAAAAACTGTTTTTT.

This chain connects TRBV20-1 to TRBJ2-2; possibly TRBD1 for D (5 bases). V lost 5 bases to trimming and J lost 7 bases, with 17 bases between them. Per the germline V gene, CDR1 is DFQATT and CDR2 is SNEGSKA (reference sequence). The CDR3 contains 14 residues. The CDR3 bases are TGCAGTGCTCAAGAAGGGGTGCTGAGCGGGGAGCTGTTTTTT. It yields the protein CSAQEGVLSGELFF.

In its sample, this clonotype was seen many times. The chain employs TRBV7-8 and TRBJ1-6; TRBD1 is a possible D gene (6 bases). The CDR3 length is 16 residues. Germline loops: CDR1 SGHVS, CDR2 FQNEAQ. V was clipped by 5 bases and J by 2 bases, with 13 bases between them. The CDR3 DNA reads TGTGCCAGCAGCACGCAGGGGTTAACCTATAATTCACCCCTCCACTTT. As protein: CASSTQGLTYNSPLHF.

The genes are TRBV20-1 and TRBJ1-4; D is unclear. V was clipped by 2 bases and J by 3 bases, with 10 bases between them. Germline V lookup: CDR1 DFQATT, CDR2 SNEGSKA (reference sequence). CDR3 length: 14 amino acids. DNA of the CDR3: TGCAGTGCTAGATCGGGGTTTGCTAATGAAAAACTGTTTTTT. Its protein product is CSARSGFANEKLFF.

The chain is built from TRBV7-2 and TRBJ2-3; 13 nucleotides match TRBD2. V trimming: 6 bases; J trimming: 4 bases; junction bases outside the gene matches: 4. The CDR3 is 15 residues long. Germline CDR1 SGHTA, CDR2 FQGNSA. The CDR3 protein is CASSPGLAGADTQYF. The CDR3 nucleotides are TGTGCCAGCAGTCCAGGACTAGCGGGGGCAGATACGCAGTATTTT.

This clonotype came up a few times. The rearrangement links TRBV7-9 to TRBJ2-7; D possibly uses TRBD1 or TRBD2 (5 bases each). From germline, CDR1 is SEHNR and CDR2 FQNEAQ (reference sequence). Trimming took 5 bases from V and 6 from J, leaving 17 bases between them. The CDR3 contains 14 residues. Here the CDR3 DNA reads TGTGCCAGCAGCCTTGGCAGGGACCATCCCGAGCAGTACTTC. Protein sequence: CASSLGRDHPEQYF. Combining the CDR3 with reference TRBV7-9 and TRBJ2-7 gives the whole variable domain DTGVSQNPRHKITKRGQNVTFRCDPISEHNRLYWYRQTLGQGPEFLTYFQNEAQLEKSRLLSDRFSAERPKGSFSTLEIQRTEQGDSAMYLCASSLGRDHPEQYFGPGTRLTVT.

In the case of this clonotype: Sequence at one end of the junction differs from germline and may be a read error. CDR3 sequence: CASSSQGYEQHF. DNA of the CDR3: TGTGCCAGCAGCTCTCAGGGATACGAGCAGCACTTC. The chain joins TRBV12-3 or TRBV12-4 to TRBJ2-7; a possible D gene is TRBD1 (5 bases). The CDR3 is 12 amino acids.

V is TRBV29-1 and J is TRBJ2-5; 13 positions match TRBD2. The V gene end was trimmed by 5 bases and the J gene end by 4 bases; junction bases not matched to a gene: 1. CDR1 and CDR2 from the germline V gene are SQVTM and ANQGSEA. The CDR3 has 13 amino acids. CDR3 bases: TGCAGCGTTACTAGCGGGAGGGGAGAGACCCAGTACTTC. Encoded protein: CSVTSGRGETQYF.

The chain is built from TRBV12-3 or TRBV12-4 and TRBJ2-2; 7 nucleotides agree with TRBD2. J gave up 10 bases and V 3 bases, and 5 bases lay outside the gene matches. This CDR3 has 13 residues. CDR3 bases: TGTGCCAGCAGTTTCAGGGAGGGCGTGGAGCTGTTTTTT. Its translation: CASSFREGVELFF.

The V call is TRBV29-1, the J call TRBJ2-2; D not resolved. Germline assignment: CDR1 SQVTM and CDR2 ANQGSEA. Trimming removed 8 bases from V and 0 bases from J, with 13 bases in between. The CDR3 covers 14 residues. This CDR3 reads CSLALTANTGELFF. In nucleotides, the CDR3 is TGCAGCTTGGCCCTAACAGCGAACACCGGGGAGCTGTTTTTT.

In regard to this clonotype: Given a much more abundant clone one base away, this may be a read error. The J gene is TRBJ2-7, the V gene TRBV7-2, with 10 bases aligning to TRBD2. CDR1 and CDR2 from the germline V gene are SGHTA and FQGNSA. The CDR3 length is 15 residues. CDR3 in amino acids: CASSLRTSGTYGQYF. CDR3 DNA sequence: TGTGCCAGCAGCTTACGGACTAGCGGAACCTACGGGCAGTACTTC. Variable domain in full (rest from reference TRBV7-2 and TRBJ2-7): GAGVSQSPSNKVTEKGKDVELRCDPISGHTALYWYRQSLGQGLEFLIYFQGNSAPDKSGLPSDRFSAERTGGSVSTLTIQRTQQEDSAVYLCASSLRTSGTYGQYFGPGTRLTVT.

V gene TRBV4-1 combines with J gene TRBJ2-7; D is undetermined. CDR1 and CDR2 (germline): MGHRA, YSYEKL. The CDR3 loop spans 13 amino acids. The V end was cut by 2 bases, the J end by 3 bases, with 8 bases between. The CDR3 DNA follows: TGCGCCAGCAGCCAATTTCACGGCTACGAGCAGTACTTC. Its translation is CASSQFHGYEQYF.

V gene TRBV29-1 combines with J gene TRBJ2-7; no definite D call. Germline V gene data show CDR1 as SQVTM and CDR2 as ANQGSEA. This CDR3 has 13 amino acids. V lost 4 bases to trimming and J lost 2 bases, with 12 bases between them. This chain's CDR3 is CSVARVPTYEQYF. The CDR3 DNA sequence: TGCAGCGTTGCCCGGGTTCCTACCTACGAGCAGTACTTC.

Only one count was recorded for this clonotype. With a much larger clone just one base away, this may be a read error. The CDR3 ends on some other residue instead of the conserved phenylalanine or tryptophan, so this is likely a read error. The V call is TRBV20-1, the J call TRBJ2-7, with D possibly being TRBD2 (5 bases). This CDR3 spans 12 amino acids. V was pared by 6 bases and J by 3 bases, with 12 bases between. The germline V gene has CDR1 DFQATT and CDR2 SNEGSKA (reference sequence). CDR3 in DNA: TGCAGTGCCAGGCGGGCCTACTACGAGCAGTACCTC. It encodes CSARRAYYEQYL.

This chain connects TRBV9 to TRBJ2-2; D possibly corresponds to TRBD1 (5 bases). Germline CDR1 is SGDLS and CDR2 is YYNGEE. The germline V and J ends were trimmed by 1 base and 0 bases, with 13 bases remaining between them. The CDR3 is made up of 17 amino acids. The CDR3 bases are TGTGCCAGCAGCGTATGGGAAGGGGTATCGAACACCGGGGAGCTGTTTTTT. Its translation: CASSVWEGVSNTGELFF.

This chain connects TRBV20-1 to TRBJ2-7; 9 bases agree with TRBD2. V was clipped by 5 bases and J by 5 bases; unmatched bases: 10. Germline V gives CDR1 DFQATT, CDR2 SNEGSKA (reference sequence). CDR3 size: 14 residues. CDR3 bases: TGCAGTGCTTTCGTTTCCCGGACTAGCGACGAGCAGTACTTC. It encodes CSAFVSRTSDEQYF.

This CDR3 is CASSAVPYEQYF. The CDR3 DNA follows: TGTGCCAGCAGCGCCGTGCCCTACGAGCAGTACTTC. The rearrangement links TRBV2 to TRBJ2-7; D call uncertain. CDR3 size: 12 residues. V lost 6 bases, J lost 2 bases, and 8 bases lay in between. CDR1 is SNHLY and CDR2 is FYNNEI in the germline V gene. The whole variable domain, remainder taken from reference TRBV2 and TRBJ2-7, is EPEVTQTPSHQVTQMGQEVILRCVPISNHLYFYWYRQILGQKVEFLVSFYNNEISEKSEIFDDQFSVERPDGSNFTLKIRSTKLEDSAMYFCASSAVPYEQYFGPGTRLTVT.

Ten or more counts support this clonotype. The gene calls are TRBV7-2 and TRBJ2-7, with D uncertain. This CDR3 is built from 14 residues. V gave up 1 base and J gave up 2 bases, with 9 bases separating them. The V gene's germline CDR1 is SGHTA and CDR2 FQGNSA. This CDR3 reads CASSLEGGTYEQYF. CDR3 nucleotide sequence: TGTGCCAGCAGCTTAGAGGGCGGTACCTACGAGCAGTACTTC.

The chain joins TRBV7-9 to TRBJ2-6; D call uncertain. Germline values: CDR1 SEHNR, CDR2 FQNEAQ (reference sequence). The CDR3 covers 14 residues. The V and J ends lost 4 bases and 4 bases respectively, with 8 bases between them. CDR3 sequence reads: CASSSTTGANVLTF. CDR3 DNA: TGTGCCAGCAGCTCCACGACAGGGGCCAACGTCCTGACTTTC.

The gene calls are TRBV6-5 and TRBJ1-1, with D perhaps matching TRBD1 (5 bases). The V end was cut by 0 bases, the J end by 4 bases, with 12 bases between. The CDR3 has 15 residues. Germline V CDR1 and CDR2: MNHEY, SVGAGI. CDR3 loop: CASSYSIRGSTEAFF. For the CDR3, the DNA is TGTGCCAGCAGTTACTCGATTAGGGGAAGCACTGAAGCTTTCTTT.

This chain links TRBV19 with TRBJ1-4; D possibly corresponds to TRBD1 (5 bases). The germline V gene has CDR1 LNHDA and CDR2 SQIVND (reference sequence). V lost 1 base to trimming and J lost 2 bases, with 11 bases between them. This CDR3 spans 16 amino acids. The CDR3 spells CASSIGGALTNEKLFF. CDR3 DNA: TGTGCCAGTAGTATAGGCGGGGCGCTGACTAATGAAAAACTGTTTTTT.

J is TRBJ1-2 and V is TRBV20-1, with D unresolved. V lost 3 bases and J lost 9, with 11 bases in between. The CDR3 contains 11 residues. Germline CDR1 is DFQATT and CDR2 is SNEGSKA (reference sequence). CDR3 protein: CSASDARRYTF. DNA for the CDR3: TGCAGTGCTAGTGACGCTAGACGCTACACCTTC.

This clonotype was observed once. The V gene is TRBV11-2, the J gene TRBJ2-7, with 10 bases identical to TRBD1. Germline V gene sequence: CDR1 SGHAT, CDR2 FQNNGV. The ends lost 8 bases at V and 3 bases at J; junction bases unmatched: 7. The CDR3 has 14 residues. The CDR3: CASGSGQGSYEQYF. The CDR3 DNA is TGTGCCAGCGGCTCGGGACAGGGGAGCTACGAGCAGTACTTC.

CDR3 nucleotides: TGCAGTGCTAGGGGGACTAGCGGGGGCTCCTACGAGCAGTACTTC. Translating it yields CSARGTSGGSYEQYF. The chain recombines TRBV20-1 with TRBJ2-7; 14 nucleotides match TRBD2. The CDR3 runs to 15 residues. Germline lookup yields CDR1 DFQATT and CDR2 SNEGSKA (reference sequence). V gave up 3 bases and J gave up 0 bases; unmatched junction bases: 1.

The chain is built from TRBV2 and TRBJ1-2; D might be TRBD1 (5 bases). Germline CDR1 is SNHLY and CDR2 is FYNNEI. This CDR3 has 14 amino acids. V lost 8 bases and J 0 bases, leaving 13 bases between the germline ends. The CDR3 loop is CASPYEGTNYGYTF. The CDR3 bases are TGTGCCAGCCCCTACGAGGGGACTAACTATGGCTACACCTTC.